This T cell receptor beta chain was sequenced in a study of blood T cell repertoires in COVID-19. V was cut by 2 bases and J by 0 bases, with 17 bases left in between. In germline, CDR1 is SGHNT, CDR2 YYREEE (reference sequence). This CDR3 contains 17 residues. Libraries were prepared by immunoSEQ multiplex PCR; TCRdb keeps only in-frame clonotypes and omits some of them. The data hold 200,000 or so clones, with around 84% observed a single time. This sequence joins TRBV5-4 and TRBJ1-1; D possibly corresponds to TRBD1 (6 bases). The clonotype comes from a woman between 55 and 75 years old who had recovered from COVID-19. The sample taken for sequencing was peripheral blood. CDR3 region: CASSFPQGSLVNTEAFF. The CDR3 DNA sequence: TGTGCCAGCAGCTTTCCACAGGGTTCGTTGGTGAACACTGAAGCTTTCTTT. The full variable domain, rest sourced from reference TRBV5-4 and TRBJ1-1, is ETGVTQSPTHLIKTRGQQVTLRCSSQSGHNTVSWYQQALGQGPQFIFQYYREEENGRGNFPPRFSGLQFPNYSSELNVNALELDDSALYLCASSFPQGSLVNTEAFFGQGTRLTVV.